This T cell receptor (beta chain) was sequenced in a study of blood T cell repertoires in COVID-19. The V end was cut by 4 bases, the J end by 4 bases, with 17 bases between. CDR1 SGDLS and CDR2 YYNGEE come from the germline V gene. The CDR3 has 16 residues. Profiled with immunoSEQ multiplex PCR; TCRdb holds only in-frame clones, not every one. This sample has more than 100,000 clones, with about 89% found just once. V gene TRBV9 combines with J gene TRBJ1-4; TRBD1 is a possible D gene (5 bases). Sequencing used peripheral blood. The sequence was collected from a man in his forties or fifties with active or convalescent COVID-19. The CDR3 sequence: CASSTEEGAFNEKLFF. DNA of the CDR3: TGTGCCAGCAGCACCGAGGAAGGGGCCTTTAATGAAAAACTGTTTTTT. The full variable domain, rest sourced from reference TRBV9 and TRBJ1-4, is DSGVTQTPKHLITATGQRVTLRCSPRSGDLSVYWYQQSLDQGLQFLIQYYNGEERAKGNILERFSAQQFPDLHSELNLSSLELGDSALYFCASSTEEGAFNEKLFFGSGTQLSVL.